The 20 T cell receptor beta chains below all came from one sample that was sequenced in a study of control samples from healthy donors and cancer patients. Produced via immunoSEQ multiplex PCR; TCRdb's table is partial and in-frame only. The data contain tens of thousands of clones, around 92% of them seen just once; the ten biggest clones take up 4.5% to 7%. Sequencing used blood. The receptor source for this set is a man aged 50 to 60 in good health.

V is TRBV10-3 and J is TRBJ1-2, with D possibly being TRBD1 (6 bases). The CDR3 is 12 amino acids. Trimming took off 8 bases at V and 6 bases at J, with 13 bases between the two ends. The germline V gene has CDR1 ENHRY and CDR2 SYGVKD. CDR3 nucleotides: TGTGCCATCGGGACATCTGTCGATGGCTACACCTTC. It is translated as CAIGTSVDGYTF.

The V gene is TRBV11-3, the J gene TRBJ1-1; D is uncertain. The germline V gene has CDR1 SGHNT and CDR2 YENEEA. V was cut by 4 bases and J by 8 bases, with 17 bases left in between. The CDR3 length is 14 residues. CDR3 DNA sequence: TGTGCCAGCAGCTCCCGCCTACTCACACGGGAAGCTTTCTTT. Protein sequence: CASSSRLLTREAFF.

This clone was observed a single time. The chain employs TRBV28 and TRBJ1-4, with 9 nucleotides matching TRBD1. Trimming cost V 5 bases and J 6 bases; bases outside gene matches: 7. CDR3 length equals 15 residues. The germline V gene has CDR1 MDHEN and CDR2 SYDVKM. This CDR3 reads CASSVGTGWDEKLFF. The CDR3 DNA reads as TGTGCCAGCAGTGTCGGGACAGGGTGGGATGAAAAACTGTTTTTT.

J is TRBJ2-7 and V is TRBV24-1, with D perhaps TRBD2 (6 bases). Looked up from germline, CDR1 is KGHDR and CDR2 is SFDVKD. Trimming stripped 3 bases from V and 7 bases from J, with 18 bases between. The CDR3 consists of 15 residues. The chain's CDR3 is CATSDPRDSSGEQYF. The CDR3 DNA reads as TGTGCCACCAGTGATCCCCGGGACTCATCGGGTGAGCAGTACTTC.

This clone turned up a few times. The CDR3, as DNA: TGTGCCAGCAGTTTCAGGGGGCTTCAGCCCCAGCATTTT. Translated, it gives CASSFRGLQPQHF. The V call is TRBV12-3 or TRBV12-4, the J call TRBJ1-5; 8 nucleotides line up with TRBD1. This CDR3 has 13 amino acids. V lost 3 bases to trimming and J lost 6 bases; unmatched junction nucleotides: 1.

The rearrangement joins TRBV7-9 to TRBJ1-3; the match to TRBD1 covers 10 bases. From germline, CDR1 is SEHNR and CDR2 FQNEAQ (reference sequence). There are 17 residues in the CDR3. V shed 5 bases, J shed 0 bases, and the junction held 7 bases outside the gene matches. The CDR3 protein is CASSRGTGASSGNTIYF. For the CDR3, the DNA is TGTGCCAGCAGCCGCGGGACAGGGGCCTCCTCTGGAAACACCATATATTTT. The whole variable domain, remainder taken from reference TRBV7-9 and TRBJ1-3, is DTGVSQNPRHKITKRGQNVTFRCDPISEHNRLYWYRQTLGQGPEFLTYFQNEAQLEKSRLLSDRFSAERPKGSFSTLEIQRTEQGDSAMYLCASSRGTGASSGNTIYFGEGSWLTVV.

The CDR3, as DNA: TGTGCCAGCAGCTTCGGAGATAATCGATATGGCTACACCTTC. Amino acids: CASSFGDNRYGYTF. J is TRBJ1-2 and V is TRBV11-1, with D unresolved. CDR1 and CDR2 from the germline V gene are SGHAT and FQDESV (reference sequence). The V end was cut by 3 bases, the J end by 5 bases, with 13 bases between. This CDR3 region has 14 residues.

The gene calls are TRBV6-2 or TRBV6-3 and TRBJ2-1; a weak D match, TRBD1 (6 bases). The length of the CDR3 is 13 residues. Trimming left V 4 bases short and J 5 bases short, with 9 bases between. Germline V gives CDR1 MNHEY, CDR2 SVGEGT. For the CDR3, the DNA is TGTGCCAGCAGTTTCGGGACACACAATGAGCAGTTCTTC. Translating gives CASSFGTHNEQFF.

The CDR3 reads CASSLGRHNQPQHF. CDR3 coding DNA: TGTGCCAGCAGCTTGGGACGGCACAATCAGCCCCAGCATTTT. The V and J genes are TRBV5-6 and TRBJ1-5, with unresolved D. The CDR3 extends over 14 amino acids. V was pared by 0 bases and J by 3 bases, with 7 bases between. The V gene's germline CDR1 is SGHDT and CDR2 YYEEEE.

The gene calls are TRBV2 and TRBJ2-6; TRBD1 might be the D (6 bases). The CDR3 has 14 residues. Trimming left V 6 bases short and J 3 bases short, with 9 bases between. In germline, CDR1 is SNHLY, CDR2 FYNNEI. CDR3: CASRPGDGANVLTF. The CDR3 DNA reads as TGTGCCAGCAGACCAGGGGATGGGGCCAACGTCCTGACTTTC.

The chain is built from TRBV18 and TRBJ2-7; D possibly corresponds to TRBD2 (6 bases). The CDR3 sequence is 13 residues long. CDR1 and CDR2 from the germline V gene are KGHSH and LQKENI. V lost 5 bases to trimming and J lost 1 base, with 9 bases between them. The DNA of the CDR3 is TGTGCCAGCTCAGGGGGGATTTCCTACGAGCAGTACTTC. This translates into CASSGGISYEQYF.

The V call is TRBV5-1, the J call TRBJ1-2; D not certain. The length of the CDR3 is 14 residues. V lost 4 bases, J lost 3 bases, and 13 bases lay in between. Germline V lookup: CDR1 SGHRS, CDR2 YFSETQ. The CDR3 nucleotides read TGCGCCAGCAGCGGCAGTACGGTAGACTATGGCTACACCTTC. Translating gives CASSGSTVDYGYTF. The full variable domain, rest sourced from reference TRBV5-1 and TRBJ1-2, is KAGVTQTPRYLIKTRGQQVTLSCSPISGHRSVSWYQQTPGQGLQFLFEYFSETQRNKGNFPGRFSGRQFSNSRSEMNVSTLELGDSALYLCASSGSTVDYGYTFGSGTRLTVV.

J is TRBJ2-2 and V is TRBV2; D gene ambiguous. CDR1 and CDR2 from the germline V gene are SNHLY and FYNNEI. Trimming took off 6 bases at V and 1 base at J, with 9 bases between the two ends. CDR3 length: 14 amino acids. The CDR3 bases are TGTGCCAGCAGCGATACGGTGAACACCGGGGAGCTGTTTTTT. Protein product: CASSDTVNTGELFF.

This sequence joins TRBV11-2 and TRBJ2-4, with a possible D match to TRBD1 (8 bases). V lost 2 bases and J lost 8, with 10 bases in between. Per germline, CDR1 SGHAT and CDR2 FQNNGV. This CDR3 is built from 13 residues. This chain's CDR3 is CASSLTGGDIQYF. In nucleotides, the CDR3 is TGTGCCAGCAGCTTAACAGGGGGGGACATTCAGTACTTC.

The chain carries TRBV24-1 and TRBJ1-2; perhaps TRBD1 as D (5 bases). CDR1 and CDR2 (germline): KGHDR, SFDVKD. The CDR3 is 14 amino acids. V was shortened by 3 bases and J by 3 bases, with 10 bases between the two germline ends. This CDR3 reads CATSDPTVDYGYTF. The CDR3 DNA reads TGTGCCACCAGTGATCCGACAGTGGACTATGGCTACACCTTC.

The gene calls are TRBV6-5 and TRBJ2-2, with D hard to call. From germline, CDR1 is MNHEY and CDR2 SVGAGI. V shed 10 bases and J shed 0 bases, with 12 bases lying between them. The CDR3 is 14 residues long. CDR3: CANAKFANTGELFF. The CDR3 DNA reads TGTGCCAACGCAAAGTTTGCGAACACCGGGGAGCTGTTTTTT.

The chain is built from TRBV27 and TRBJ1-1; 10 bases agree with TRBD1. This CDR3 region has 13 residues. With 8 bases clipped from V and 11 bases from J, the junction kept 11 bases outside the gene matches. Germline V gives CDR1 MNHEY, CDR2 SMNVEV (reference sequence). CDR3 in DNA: TGTGCCAGCGGAGCGACAGGGGGCGTTTCTGCTTTCTTT. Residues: CASGATGGVSAFF.

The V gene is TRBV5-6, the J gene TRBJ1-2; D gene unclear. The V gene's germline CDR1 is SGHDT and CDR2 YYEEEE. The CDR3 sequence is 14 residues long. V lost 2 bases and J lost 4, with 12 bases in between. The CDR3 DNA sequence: TGTGCCAGCAGCTTAGTCGGAGGGCCCTATGGCTACACCTTC. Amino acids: CASSLVGGPYGYTF.

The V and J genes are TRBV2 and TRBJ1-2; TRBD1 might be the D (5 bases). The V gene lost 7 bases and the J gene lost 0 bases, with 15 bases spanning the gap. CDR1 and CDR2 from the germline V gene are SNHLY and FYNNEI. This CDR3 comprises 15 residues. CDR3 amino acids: CASTQDRQANYGYTF. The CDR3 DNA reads TGTGCCAGCACTCAAGACAGACAAGCTAACTATGGCTACACCTTC.

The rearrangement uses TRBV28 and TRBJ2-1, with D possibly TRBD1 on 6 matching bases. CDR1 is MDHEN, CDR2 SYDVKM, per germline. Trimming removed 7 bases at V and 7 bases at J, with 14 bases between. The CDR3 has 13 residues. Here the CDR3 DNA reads TGTGCCAGCACCCTTGGGGGCGGAAATGAGCAGTTCTTC. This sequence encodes CASTLGGGNEQFF.